This T cell receptor (beta chain) was captured by sequencing in a study of T cell responses to AZD1222 COVID-19 vaccine. Assay used: immunoSEQ multiplex PCR; TCRdb lists only in-frame clones, some missing. The sample comprises over 85,000 clones, around 90% of which are singletons, and roughly 1.6% rests with the top ten. V shed 5 bases and J shed 4 bases, with 18 bases lying between them. This CDR3 contains 16 residues. CDR1 is MNHEY, CDR2 SMNVEV, per germline (reference sequence). This chain uses TRBV27 with TRBJ1-5; tentative D call: TRBD1 (6 bases). The source of this sequence is an adult in good health. Sample: peripheral blood, taken on day 0 of AZD1222 vaccination. CDR3 sequence: CASSALTGPGNQPQHF. CDR3 DNA: TGTGCCAGCAGTGCGTTGACAGGTCCGGGGAATCAGCCCCAGCATTTT.